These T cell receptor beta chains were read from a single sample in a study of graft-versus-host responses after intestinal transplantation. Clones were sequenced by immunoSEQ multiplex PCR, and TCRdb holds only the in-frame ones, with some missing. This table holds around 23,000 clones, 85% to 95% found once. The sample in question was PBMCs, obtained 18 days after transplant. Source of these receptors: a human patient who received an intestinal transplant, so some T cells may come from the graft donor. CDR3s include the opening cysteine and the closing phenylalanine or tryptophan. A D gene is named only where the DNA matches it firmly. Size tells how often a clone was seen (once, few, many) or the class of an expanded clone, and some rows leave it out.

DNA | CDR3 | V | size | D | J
TGTGCCAGCAGCCGACAGGGCTCCTACGAGCAGTACTTC | CASSRQGSYEQYF | TRBV5-4 | NA | TRBD1 | TRBJ2-7
TGTGCCATCGGAGGACAAGAGACCCAGTACTTC | CAIGGQETQYF | TRBV10-3 | NA | NA | TRBJ2-5
TGTGCCAGCAGCTTTATCGGACTCATGAACACTGAAGCTTTCTTT | CASSFIGLMNTEAFF | TRBV5-5 | once | NA | TRBJ1-1
TGTGCCAGCAGTGAAGAGGACGCCTGGGGTCAACTGTTTTTT | CASSEEDAWGQLFF | TRBV25-1 | NA | NA | TRBJ1-4
TGTGCCAGTAGTCCAAGACTAGCGGGTTACGAGCAGTACTTC | CASSPRLAGYEQYF | TRBV19 | NA | TRBD2 | TRBJ2-7
TGTGCCAGCAGCTTGGATATCGGAGTACCAGATACGCAGTATTTT | CASSLDIGVPDTQYF | TRBV7-9 | NA | NA | TRBJ2-3
TGTGCCAGCAGCGTAGGGACCCGAGGGGAGCTGTTTTTT | CASSVGTRGELFF | TRBV9 | once | NA | TRBJ2-2
TGTGCTAGTGGTTTCACAGACTACAATGAGCAGTTCTTC | CASGFTDYNEQFF | TRBV12-5 | NA | NA | TRBJ2-1
TGTGCCAGCAGTGAATCTAGCGGGGAAAATGAGCAGTTCTTC | CASSESSGENEQFF | TRBV2 | NA | TRBD2 | TRBJ2-1
TGTGCCAGCAGCCCGCCCGGAGACAATGAGCAGTTCTTC | CASSPPGDNEQFF | TRBV7-3 | NA | NA | TRBJ2-1
TGCGCCAGCAGCCGACTAACTAGCGGGGGTGGCGGGGAGCTGTTTTTT | CASSRLTSGGGGELFF | TRBV4-1 | NA | TRBD2 | TRBJ2-2
TGCGCCAGCAGCCAAGGACAGGGGAATGAGCAGTTCTTC | CASSQGQGNEQFF | TRBV4-1 | NA | TRBD1 | TRBJ2-1
TGTGCCAGCAGCGACACAGGGGGCACTGAGCAGTTCTTC | CASSDTGGTEQFF | TRBV9 | NA | TRBD1 | TRBJ2-1
TGCAGCGTCGGGGGACAGGGTTATGGCTACACCTTC | CSVGGQGYGYTF | TRBV29-1 | NA | TRBD1 | TRBJ1-2
TGCGCCAGCAGCTTGGGGCAGGTTAATGAAAAACTGTTTTTT | CASSLGQVNEKLFF | TRBV5-1 | NA | NA | TRBJ1-4
TGTGCCAGCAGCTCCGGGACGGCGCCCTACGAGCAGTACTTC | CASSSGTAPYEQYF | TRBV13 | NA | NA | TRBJ2-7
TGTGCCAGCAGTCAACCCGCCGGGGGGGGAACAGATACGCAGTATTTT | CASSQPAGGGTDTQYF | TRBV7-9 | NA | TRBD2 | TRBJ2-3
TGTGCCAGCAGCACAGGGGGTAGAACTGAAGCTTTCTTT | CASSTGGRTEAFF | TRBV5-6 | NA | TRBD1 | TRBJ1-1
TGTGCCAGCTCACCCTCCGGACTAAGGAGCGAGCAGTACTTC | CASSPSGLRSEQYF | TRBV18 | once | NA | TRBJ2-7
TGTGCCAGCAGCTTAGGGCACAGGGGATACAATGAGCAGTTCTTC | CASSLGHRGYNEQFF | TRBV11-2 | NA | TRBD1 | TRBJ2-1
TGTGCCAGCTCACCACTCTCGGCACTCAGCTCCTACGAGCAGTACTTC | CASSPLSALSSYEQYF | TRBV18 | few | NA | TRBJ2-7
TGTGCCAGCAGTGAATTACCCAGCTCCTACGAGCAGTACTTC | CASSELPSSYEQYF | TRBV2 | NA | NA | TRBJ2-7
TGTGCCAGCAGCCAAGATTGGGAGGATTCGAACACTGAAGCTTTCTTT | CASSQDWEDSNTEAFF | TRBV4-2 | NA | NA | TRBJ1-1
TGTGCCAGCAGTTTAAAAATTGGGACCGGGGAGCTGTTTTTT | CASSLKIGTGELFF | TRBV27 | NA | NA | TRBJ2-2
TGCAGCGGTGTAAAGGAAAACTACGAGCAGTACTTC | CSGVKENYEQYF | TRBV29-1 | NA | NA | TRBJ2-7
TGTGCCAGCCTACCGCCGATTCCAGGGGGCACCGGGGAGCTGTTTTTT | CASLPPIPGGTGELFF | TRBV2 | NA | TRBD1 | TRBJ2-2
TGTGCCACGACCCCCGGGACTAGCGGCAATGAGCAGTTCTTC | CATTPGTSGNEQFF | TRBV27 | NA | TRBD2 | TRBJ2-1
TGTGCCAGCAGCACACCGGGACAGGACGAGCAGTACTTC | CASSTPGQDEQYF | TRBV5-4 | NA | TRBD1 | TRBJ2-7
TGTGCCAGCAGCTTCGGGGGGGACACTGAAGCTTTCTTT | CASSFGGDTEAFF | TRBV5-5 | NA | NA | TRBJ1-1
TGTGCCAGTAGTGCGACAGGGGAAGGCAATCAGCCCCAGCATTTT | CASSATGEGNQPQHF | TRBV19 | NA | TRBD1 | TRBJ1-5
TGTGCCAGCAGCTACGGGACTGACCGCGAAAAACTGTTTTTT | CASSYGTDREKLFF | TRBV5-6 | NA | NA | TRBJ1-4
TGTGCCAGCAGCTTATCTGGCATCCACTCCTATAATTCACCCCTCCACTTT | CASSLSGIHSYNSPLHF | TRBV11-1 | NA | NA | TRBJ1-6
TGTGCCAGCAGCGGAGGAACCGGGACAGGTTACGAGCAGTACTTC | CASSGGTGTGYEQYF | TRBV9 | NA | TRBD1 | TRBJ2-7
TGTGCCAGCAGCCCGACCCCAGGGGGAAGGCGGAACACTGAAGCTTTCTTT | CASSPTPGGRRNTEAFF | TRBV7-3 | NA | TRBD1 | TRBJ1-1
TGTGCCAGTAGTATAGATAGGGCCAGGGATTATGAGCAGTTCTTC | CASSIDRARDYEQFF | TRBV19 | NA | NA | TRBJ2-1
TGTGCCAGCCGACAGGGGCATTATCAGCCCCAGCATTTT | CASRQGHYQPQHF | TRBV6-1 | once | TRBD1 | TRBJ1-5
TGTGCCAGCAGCTTGTTGAGATTAATATCGGAGACCCAGTACTTC | CASSLLRLISETQYF | TRBV5-6 | NA | NA | TRBJ2-5